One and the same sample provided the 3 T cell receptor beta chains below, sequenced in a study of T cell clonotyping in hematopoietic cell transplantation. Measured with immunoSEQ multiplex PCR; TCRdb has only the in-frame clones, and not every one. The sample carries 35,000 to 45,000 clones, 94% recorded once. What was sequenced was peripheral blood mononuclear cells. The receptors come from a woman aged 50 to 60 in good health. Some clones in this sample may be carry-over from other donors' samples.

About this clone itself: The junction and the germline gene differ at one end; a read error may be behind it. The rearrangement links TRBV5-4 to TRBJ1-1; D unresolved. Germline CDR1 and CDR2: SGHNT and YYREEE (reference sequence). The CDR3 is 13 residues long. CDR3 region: CASTLDLNTEAFF. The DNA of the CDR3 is TGTGCCAGCACCTTGGACCTGAACACTGAAGCTTTCTTT.

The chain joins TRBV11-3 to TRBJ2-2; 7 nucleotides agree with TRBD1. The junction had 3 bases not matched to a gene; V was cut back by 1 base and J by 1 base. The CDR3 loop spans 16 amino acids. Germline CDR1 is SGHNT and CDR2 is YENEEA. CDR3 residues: CASSLGDSQNTGELFF. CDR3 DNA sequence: TGTGCCAGCAGCTTAGGGGACAGTCAGAACACCGGGGAGCTGTTTTTT. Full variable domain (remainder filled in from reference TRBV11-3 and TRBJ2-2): EAGVVQSPRYKIIEKKQPVAFWCNPISGHNTLYWYLQNLGQGPELLIRYENEEAVDDSQLPKDRFSAERLKGVDSTLKIQPAELGDSAVYLCASSLGDSQNTGELFFGEGSRLTVL.

The DNA for the CDR3 is TGTGCCAGCAGCTTAAACCATTCACCCCTCCACTTT. Protein sequence: CASSLNHSPLHF. The chain has TRBV7-2 and TRBJ1-6; D unclear. CDR3 length equals 12 residues. Trimming removed 2 bases from V and 8 bases from J, with 4 bases in between. Germline V lookup: CDR1 SGHTA, CDR2 FQGNSA. The whole variable domain, remainder taken from reference TRBV7-2 and TRBJ1-6, is GAGVSQSPSNKVTEKGKDVELRCDPISGHTALYWYRQSLGQGLEFLIYFQGNSAPDKSGLPSDRFSAERTGGSVSTLTIQRTQQEDSAVYLCASSLNHSPLHFGNGTRLTVT.